The 29 T cell receptor beta chains listed next were all sequenced from one sample in a study of response to subunit inactivated influenza vaccine (dated by TCRdb to 2016 to 2018). The library relied on RT-PCR. The data were produced on an Illumina HiSeq 2500. Using fastp trimming at Q25 and MiXCR clonotype assembly, TCRdb reanalyzed the public sequencing data and kept in-frame beta chains. Duplicate CDR3 protein sequences are folded into a single record with the most common DNA and genes. Here the sample has about 650,000 distinct CDR3 sequences; 13% to 15% occur a single time. The top ten clones comprise 7.6% of the sample. This specimen was PBMCs from blood, taken about 14 days before vaccination. The source of these receptors is a man aged 50 or older who received an inactivated influenza vaccine. Donor details come from another sample of the same person, matched by shared clones.

This clonotype was recorded at least ten times. J is TRBJ2-7 and V is TRBV7-9; no reliable D call. The CDR3 length is 14 residues. Deletions cut 1 base from V and 4 bases from J, with 11 bases between. The germline CDR1 and CDR2 sequences are SEHNR and FQNEAQ (reference sequence). Here the CDR3 DNA reads TGTGCCAGCAGCTTAGTAACCACATGGTACGAGCAGTACTTC. It is translated as CASSLVTTWYEQYF.

This clonotype appeared a few times. The V call is TRBV28, the J call TRBJ2-3; the D is unclear. Germline lookup yields CDR1 MDHEN and CDR2 SYDVKM. V was shortened by 10 bases and J by 6 bases, with 20 bases between the two germline ends. There are 14 residues in the CDR3. The CDR3 sequence: CATKPPPLSDTQYF. CDR3 bases: TGTGCCACTAAACCCCCTCCCTTGTCTGATACGCAGTATTTT.

This clonotype was observed a few times. This rearrangement joins TRBV6-1 to TRBJ1-5; no clear D. CDR3 length: 17 residues. Germline CDR1 is MNHNS and CDR2 is SASEGT. V shed 1 base and J shed 0 bases, with 13 bases lying between them. The CDR3 loop is CASSEDGGLFSNQPQHF. In DNA form, the CDR3 reads TGTGCCAGCAGTGAAGACGGCGGACTCTTTAGCAATCAGCCCCAGCATTTT.

This chain joins TRBV3-1 and TRBJ2-4; D is ambiguous. Germline assignment: CDR1 LGHDT and CDR2 YNNKEL (reference sequence). The CDR3 is 12 amino acids. V lost 0 bases and J 6 bases, leaving 3 bases between the germline ends. The CDR3 protein is CASSQEGNIQYF. The CDR3 DNA is TGTGCCAGCAGCCAAGAAGGAAACATTCAGTACTTC.

This clonotype was detected only a few times. V usage is TRBV10-2 and J usage is TRBJ1-1, with 7 positions matching TRBD1. This CDR3 is 14 amino acids long. V lost 6 bases, J lost 7 bases, and 11 bases stayed unmatched. Looked up from germline, CDR1 is WSHSY and CDR2 is SAAADI. CDR3 amino acids: CASRAGGWMDEAFF. The CDR3 DNA is TGCGCCAGCAGGGCAGGGGGGTGGATGGATGAAGCTTTCTTT.

There are a few counts of this clonotype. The V and J genes are TRBV6-5 and TRBJ1-6, with D tentatively TRBD1 (5 bases). V lost 2 bases, J lost 5 bases, and 10 bases lay in between. From germline, CDR1 is MNHEY and CDR2 SVGAGI. The CDR3 totals 15 residues. The CDR3: CASSYAGQNNSPLHF. CDR3 DNA sequence: TGTGCCAGCAGTTACGCAGGGCAGAATAATTCACCCCTCCACTTT.

This clonotype has more than one count but fewer than ten. V and J are TRBV20-1 and TRBJ1-6, with no clear D. Trimming pared 6 bases from V and 1 base from J, leaving 13 bases between. This CDR3 region has 15 residues. In germline, CDR1 is DFQATT, CDR2 SNEGSKA (reference sequence). This chain's CDR3 is CSAGMTGSYNSPLHF. The CDR3 region has the DNA TGCAGTGCCGGGATGACGGGATCCTATAATTCACCCCTCCACTTT.

In this sample, this clonotype turned up many times. V gene TRBV7-2 combines with J gene TRBJ2-5, with D perhaps assigned TRBD1 or TRBD2 (5 bases each). Germline loops: CDR1 SGHTA, CDR2 FQGNSA. V was cut by 5 bases and J by 1 base, with 20 bases left in between. The length of the CDR3 is 17 residues. In nucleotides, the CDR3 is TGTGCCAGCAGCCCTAGAGGGGAGACATATTTCCAAGAGACCCAGTACTTC. Translating gives CASSPRGETYFQETQYF.

This clonotype was picked up a small number of times. The V call is TRBV6-2 or TRBV6-3, the J call TRBJ2-3; 10 bases are shared with TRBD1. CDR3 length equals 17 residues. V gave up 2 bases and J gave up 1 base; unmatched junction bases: 6. CDR1 MNHEY and CDR2 SVGEGT come from the germline V gene. CDR3 region: CASSYQTGGERTDTQYF. The CDR3 bases are TGTGCCAGCAGTTACCAGACAGGGGGCGAACGCACAGATACGCAGTATTTT.

The table lists this clonotype with many counts. The chain uses TRBV20-1 and TRBJ1-5, with D possibly being TRBD1 (5 bases). The CDR3 is 12 amino acids. V dropped 3 bases and J dropped 5 bases, with 8 bases sitting between them. The germline V gene has CDR1 DFQATT and CDR2 SNEGSKA (reference sequence). CDR3 nucleotides: TGCAGTGCTAGCCGCAGGGATCAGCCCCAGCATTTT. Translating gives CSASRRDQPQHF.

This rearrangement joins TRBV4-2 to TRBJ2-7; D may be TRBD2 (7 bases). The CDR3 runs 14 residues. V lost 2 bases, J lost 4 bases, and 12 bases lay in between. Germline lookup yields CDR1 LGHNA and CDR2 YNFKEQ. CDR3 sequence: CASSQRGARYEQYF. The DNA of the CDR3 is TGTGCCAGCAGCCAACGGGGGGCGCGATACGAGCAGTACTTC.

This clonotype has just a few counts. The chain is built from TRBV14 and TRBJ2-3; D remains ambiguous. V lost 1 base to trimming and J lost 2 bases, with 10 bases between them. This CDR3 contains 15 residues. Germline V lookup: CDR1 SGHDN, CDR2 FVKESK. The CDR3 sequence is CASSQVGRITDTQYF. The CDR3 nucleotides read TGTGCCAGCAGCCAAGTCGGGCGGATCACAGATACGCAGTATTTT.

Only a few counts were recorded for this clonotype. This chain connects TRBV12-3 or TRBV12-4 to TRBJ1-1; a weak D match, TRBD1 (5 bases). V lost 3 bases and J lost 1, with 9 bases in between. CDR3 length equals 14 residues. CDR3 sequence (DNA): TGTGCCAGCAGTTTCGTCAGGGAGAACACTGAAGCTTTCTTT. It encodes CASSFVRENTEAFF.

This clonotype was seen a few times. V is TRBV7-2 and J is TRBJ1-2; no definite D call. Trimming took off 5 bases at V and 5 bases at J, with 15 bases between the two ends. Germline V gene data show CDR1 as SGHTA and CDR2 as FQGNSA. This CDR3 has 14 residues. CDR3 DNA sequence: TGTGCCAGCAGCCCTGCAACAGCGAAGTATGGCTACACCTTC. It translates to CASSPATAKYGYTF.

V usage is TRBV7-9 and J usage is TRBJ2-6, with TRBD1 matching 8 bases. Germline V CDR1 and CDR2: SEHNR, FQNEAQ (reference sequence). V dropped 3 bases and J dropped 2; count of bases not matched to a gene: 3. The CDR3 has 16 amino acids. CDR3: CASSLQGAAGANVLTF. In DNA, the CDR3 is TGTGCCAGCAGCTTGCAGGGGGCGGCTGGGGCCAACGTCCTGACTTTC.

This clonotype has more than one count but fewer than ten. The rearrangement joins TRBV7-8 to TRBJ2-3, with D uncertain. Looked up from germline, CDR1 is SGHVS and CDR2 is FQNEAQ. This CDR3 has 14 amino acids. The V end lost 3 bases, the J end lost 0 bases, and 7 bases lay between the germline ends. The CDR3 sequence is CASSFPGSTDTQYF. CDR3 DNA sequence: TGTGCCAGCAGCTTCCCCGGGAGCACAGATACGCAGTATTTT.

This sequence joins TRBV20-1 and TRBJ2-1; 11 bases line up with TRBD2. Germline V CDR1 and CDR2: DFQATT, SNEGSKA (reference sequence). This CDR3 has 16 amino acids. After removal of 1 base from V and 4 bases from J, the junction contained 6 bases not matched to a gene. CDR3 sequence: CSARGPLAGDYNEQFF. The CDR3 DNA reads as TGCAGTGCTAGAGGACCACTAGCGGGAGATTACAATGAGCAGTTCTTC.

The CDR3 DNA reads TGTGCCAGCAGTTTAACGGACAGCAATGAGCAGTTCTTC. Its protein is CASSLTDSNEQFF. The chain recombines TRBV28 with TRBJ2-1; D is possibly TRBD1 (6 bases). In germline, CDR1 is MDHEN, CDR2 SYDVKM. Trimming took 2 bases from V and 6 from J, leaving 8 bases between them. This CDR3 has 13 residues.

In its sample, this clonotype was seen a few times. This rearrangement joins TRBV7-2 to TRBJ1-5, with D possibly being TRBD1 (5 bases). The germline V gene encodes CDR1 SGHTA and CDR2 FQGNSA. CDR3 length: 15 amino acids. The ends were cut back, 1 base at V and 2 bases at J, with 9 bases in the middle. CDR3 region: CASSLVSGGNQPQHF. The CDR3 coding sequence is TGTGCCAGCAGCTTAGTATCGGGGGGCAATCAGCCCCAGCATTTT. Looking up the rest from reference TRBV7-2 and TRBJ1-5 gives the full variable domain: GAGVSQSPSNKVTEKGKDVELRCDPISGHTALYWYRQSLGQGLEFLIYFQGNSAPDKSGLPSDRFSAERTGGSVSTLTIQRTQQEDSAVYLCASSLVSGGNQPQHFGDGTRLSIL.

The chain combines TRBV5-1 with TRBJ2-5; 7 bases align to TRBD2. Losses at the gene ends were 7 bases for V and 2 bases for J; bases not matched to a gene: 5. Germline V lookup: CDR1 SGHRS, CDR2 YFSETQ. This CDR3 comprises 13 residues. The CDR3: CASWRGYQETQYF. For the CDR3, the DNA is TGCGCCAGCTGGCGGGGGTATCAAGAGACCCAGTACTTC.

This clonotype came up many times. V is TRBV12-3 or TRBV12-4 and J is TRBJ1-1; D perhaps matches TRBD1 (6 bases). The length of the CDR3 is 14 residues. V was trimmed by 3 bases and J by 1 base, leaving 9 bases between them. The CDR3 here is CASSFQGQNTEAFF. The CDR3 coding sequence is TGTGCCAGCAGTTTTCAGGGGCAGAACACTGAAGCTTTCTTT.

Ten or more counts support this clonotype. This chain joins TRBV18 and TRBJ2-7, with TRBD1 matching over 7 bases. Germline assignment: CDR1 KGHSH and CDR2 LQKENI. After removal of 2 bases from V and 2 bases from J, the junction contained 15 bases not matched to a gene. The CDR3 has 18 residues. The CDR3 sequence: CASSPVYSGTVNPYEQYF. For the CDR3, the DNA is TGTGCCAGCTCACCAGTCTATTCCGGGACAGTGAACCCCTACGAGCAGTACTTC.

J is TRBJ2-2 and V is TRBV11-2; TRBD2 might be the D (6 bases). Germline values: CDR1 SGHAT, CDR2 FQNNGV. The CDR3 sequence is 15 residues long. V was shortened by 4 bases and J by 6 bases, with 15 bases between the two germline ends. The CDR3 DNA follows: TGTGCCAGCAGCTCGGCCGGGACTTCGCCCGGGGAGCTGTTTTTT. This encodes CASSSAGTSPGELFF.

This clonotype was counted ten times or more. The rearrangement links TRBV27 to TRBJ2-2; D gene ambiguous. V lost 5 bases, J lost 6 bases, and 10 bases lay in between. The CDR3 is made up of 13 amino acids. Germline loops: CDR1 MNHEY, CDR2 SMNVEV (reference sequence). The DNA for the CDR3 is TGTGCCAGCAGTCTCCCCGGTGCCGGGGAGCTGTTTTTT. It translates to CASSLPGAGELFF.

This clonotype has more than one count but fewer than ten. The rearrangement joins TRBV9 to TRBJ2-1; the D call may be TRBD1 or TRBD2 (5 bases each). Germline V lookup: CDR1 SGDLS, CDR2 YYNGEE. This CDR3 is 17 amino acids long. V lost 3 bases to trimming and J lost 0 bases, with 16 bases between them. The CDR3 reads CASSALTGLPSYNEQFF. CDR3 DNA: TGTGCCAGCAGCGCCCTCACGGGGCTCCCCTCCTACAATGAGCAGTTCTTC.

This clonotype has more than one count but fewer than ten. The chain links TRBV28 to TRBJ2-7; perhaps TRBD2 as D (5 bases). Germline lookup yields CDR1 MDHEN and CDR2 SYDVKM. The V and J ends lost 7 bases and 2 bases respectively, with 18 bases between them. The CDR3 spans 15 residues. The CDR3 sequence: CASTSPSSGTYEQYF. CDR3 in DNA: TGTGCCAGCACCTCACCATCCAGCGGAACCTACGAGCAGTACTTC.

This clonotype was counted a few times. The chain has TRBV6-5 and TRBJ2-7; a weak D match, TRBD2 (6 bases). Germline V lookup: CDR1 MNHEY, CDR2 SVGAGI. V was cut by 2 bases and J by 6 bases, with 17 bases left in between. The CDR3 sequence is 15 residues long. CDR3 in DNA: TGTGCCAGCAGTTACGTGGGAGGCCGCCCCTCCGAGCAGTACTTC. Amino acid sequence: CASSYVGGRPSEQYF.

The V gene is TRBV20-1, the J gene TRBJ1-5; 9 nucleotides agree with TRBD1. The CDR3 runs to 14 residues. CDR1 and CDR2 (germline): DFQATT, SNEGSKA (reference sequence). V shed 4 bases, J shed 2 bases, and the junction held 3 bases outside the gene matches. CDR3 DNA: TGCAGTGCTACCACAGGGGGCCGCAATCAGCCCCAGCATTTT. Translated: CSATTGGRNQPQHF.

In this sample, this clonotype turned up a few times. V usage is TRBV6-1 and J usage is TRBJ2-1; 7 nucleotides align to TRBD1. Germline-derived CDR1 and CDR2 are MNHNS and SASEGT. The CDR3 length is 12 residues. V gave up 3 bases and J gave up 8 bases; unmatched junction bases: 1. The chain's CDR3 is CASSERGHEQFF. CDR3 nucleotides: TGTGCCAGCAGTGAGAGGGGGCATGAGCAGTTCTTC.